The next 4 T cell receptor beta chains were all read from a single sample in a study of T cells in women clearing cervical HPV infection. This table comes from immunoSEQ multiplex PCR, and its TCRdb copy is limited to in-frame clones, with some not included. This specimen shows 20,000 to 25,000 clones; the ten leading clones hold more than 5%. Sequencing was done on a sample of blood buffy coat. The source is a woman between 18 and 70 years old with a cervical HPV16 infection that either progressed to CIN3+ or cleared (not recorded which).

Regarding this clone: The read terminates 3 residues before the CDR3 end, so the remaining end is supplied by the germline J gene. This sequence joins TRBV12-3 or TRBV12-4 and TRBJ2-7, with D possibly TRBD1 on 5 matching bases. Trimming cost V 6 bases and J 2 bases, with 17 bases left between them. The CDR3 extends over 15 amino acids. The CDR3 sequence is CASSPPWTFPYEQYF. The sequenced part of the CDR3 DNA is TGTGCCAGCAGCCCCCCGTGGACATTCCCCTACGAG.

Details on this clone: The missing CDR3 end, 3 residues past where the read stops, is filled in from the germline J gene. The chain has TRBV7-9 and TRBJ2-3; 7 bases line up with TRBD1. This CDR3 is 14 amino acids long. J was trimmed by 4 bases and V by 3 bases; bases with no gene match: 4. Germline V CDR1 and CDR2: SEHNR, FQNEAQ (reference sequence). This CDR3 is CASSLLQGADTQYF. The sequenced CDR3 bases are TGTGCCAGCAGCTTGCTGCAGGGGGCAGATACG.

Regarding this clone: The read finishes 3 residues shy of the CDR3 end, and the germline J gene is used to complete it. The chain uses TRBV30 and TRBJ1-6; D ambiguous. This CDR3 is built from 12 residues. Germline assignment: CDR1 GTSNPN and CDR2 SVGIG (reference sequence). CDR3 DNA (partial): TGTGCCTGGAGTGTACTGCTCGTGGCC. Encoded protein: CAWSVLLVA. In full, the CDR3 is CAWSVLLVALHF.

In regard to this clone: The CDR3 extends 3 residues past the end of the read, so its final part is completed from the germline J gene. The chain combines TRBV7-6 with TRBJ1-1; no definite D call. Germline CDR1 and CDR2: SGHVS and FNYEAQ. The germline V and J ends were trimmed by 3 bases and 1 base, with 12 bases remaining between them. The CDR3 extends over 15 amino acids. The DNA read from the CDR3 is TGTGCCAGCAGCTTTTTTAGGGCCCGGAACACTGAA. Translating gives CASSFFRARNTE. The full-length CDR3 reads as CASSFFRARNTEAFF.